These 26 T cell receptor beta chains were sequenced from one sample in a study of cytomegalovirus exposure and HLA in healthy donors (dated by TCRdb to about 2017). To prepare the library, the immunoSEQ multiplex PCR assay was applied. The multiplex PCR relied on a mix of 60 forward primers for TCR Vbeta segments and 13 reverse primers for TCR Jbeta segments. TCRdb provides this immuneACCESS table in a form limited to in-frame rearrangements. Some clones are lacking; in checked studies, under half of them reflect an unresolved V gene, and why the rest are absent is not known. Present in this sample are 74,000 or so clones, less than 80% of which were seen just once. The ten largest account for about 7% of the sample. Sequenced sample: PBMCs. Every receptor here comes from a middle-aged woman in good health and CMV-seronegative.

This clone has only a few counts. The rearrangement links TRBV7-3 to TRBJ1-2, with D unclear. CDR1 SGHTA and CDR2 FQGTGA come from the germline V gene. V lost 5 bases and J 8 bases, leaving 12 bases between the germline ends. The CDR3 is 12 residues long. Here the CDR3 DNA reads TGTGCCAGCAGCCCTCCGCTACTAGGCTACACCTTC. Its translation is CASSPPLLGYTF.

The gene calls are TRBV5-1 and TRBJ1-1, with D possibly matching TRBD1 (5 bases). This CDR3 region has 13 residues. The ends were cut back, 4 bases at V and 3 bases at J, with 10 bases in the middle. Germline-derived CDR1 and CDR2 are SGHRS and YFSETQ. The CDR3 spells CASSPRGDTEAFF. CDR3 sequence (DNA): TGCGCCAGCAGCCCAAGGGGCGACACTGAAGCTTTCTTT.

V usage is TRBV18 and J usage is TRBJ2-5, with 9 nucleotides matching TRBD1. This CDR3 region has 14 residues. CDR1 is KGHSH, CDR2 LQKENI, per germline. V gave up 4 bases and J gave up 4 bases; unmatched junction bases: 4. The CDR3 sequence: CASSRQGQGETQYF. In nucleotides, the CDR3 is TGTGCCAGCTCACGACAGGGACAGGGAGAGACCCAGTACTTC.

This clone was seen more than once but under ten times. The rearrangement links TRBV11-1 to TRBJ2-5; D is perhaps TRBD2 (5 bases). With 3 bases removed from V and 5 bases from J, the gap between germline ends came to 13 bases. The CDR3 is 14 residues long. From germline, CDR1 is SGHAT and CDR2 FQDESV (reference sequence). The CDR3 spells CASSFNPRRETQYF. CDR3 nucleotides: TGTGCCAGCAGCTTTAATCCCCGGAGGGAGACCCAGTACTTC.

This clone was counted between two and nine times. CDR3 sequence reads: CASSVGNGPGGYTF. The CDR3, as DNA: TGTGCCAGCAGCGTAGGTAACGGGCCGGGGGGCTACACCTTC. The V gene is TRBV9, the J gene TRBJ1-2; D remains ambiguous. The CDR3 spans 14 residues. The germline V and J ends were trimmed by 0 bases and 8 bases, with 14 bases remaining between them. Germline V lookup: CDR1 SGDLS, CDR2 YYNGEE.

The chain links TRBV6-1 to TRBJ1-2; 9 bases fit TRBD1. CDR3 length: 15 amino acids. Unmatched junction bases numbered 10, after V lost 2 bases and J lost 9 bases. Per the germline V gene, CDR1 is MNHNS and CDR2 is SASEGT. This CDR3 is CASSESGQGGISYTF. The DNA for the CDR3 is TGTGCCAGCAGTGAATCGGGACAGGGTGGAATAAGCTACACCTTC.

The V call is TRBV6-1, the J call TRBJ2-5, with 9 bases lining up with TRBD2. This CDR3 spans 15 amino acids. Germline assignment: CDR1 MNHNS and CDR2 SASEGT. V lost 6 bases to trimming and J lost 1 base; unmatched junction nucleotides: 6. The CDR3 coding sequence is TGTGCCAGCAGCCCACTAGCGGGTATCCAAGAGACCCAGTACTTC. Amino acids: CASSPLAGIQETQYF.

This clone was seen only a few times. The chain has TRBV14 and TRBJ1-2, with 9 bases fitting TRBD1. Per the germline V gene, CDR1 is SGHDN and CDR2 is FVKESK. This CDR3 has 14 amino acids. V gave up 2 bases and J gave up 4 bases; unmatched junction bases: 2. Written as DNA, the CDR3 is TGTGCCAGCAGCCAATTGACAGGGGGCTATGGCTACACCTTC. Its translation is CASSQLTGGYGYTF.

The V call is TRBV7-2, the J call TRBJ2-1, with 8 bases lining up with TRBD1. The CDR3 has 15 amino acids. Germline lookup yields CDR1 SGHTA and CDR2 FQGNSA. With 3 bases clipped from V and 8 bases from J, the junction kept 9 bases outside the gene matches. The CDR3 region has the DNA TGTGCCAGCAGCTTGGAGGACAGGGTTTGGGATGAGCAGTTCTTC. Translating gives CASSLEDRVWDEQFF.

The rearrangement uses TRBV14 and TRBJ1-1; D is uncertain. CDR1 and CDR2 from the germline V gene are SGHDN and FVKESK. V was shortened by 7 bases and J by 4 bases, with 19 bases between the two germline ends. The CDR3 has 15 amino acids. The CDR3 DNA reads as TGTGCCAGCACAGGAAGAGGCTGGGGAGGCACTGAAGCTTTCTTT. Its protein is CASTGRGWGGTEAFF.

This clone was detected only a few times. The chain has TRBV10-3 and TRBJ1-1; 8 nucleotides align to TRBD1. The CDR3 loop spans 14 amino acids. The germline gives CDR1 ENHRY, CDR2 SYGVKD. V gave up 6 bases and J gave up 4 bases; unmatched junction bases: 7. The CDR3 spells CAIREDRDGTEAFF. DNA of the CDR3: TGTGCCATCAGGGAGGACAGGGACGGCACTGAAGCTTTCTTT.

In DNA form, the CDR3 reads TGCAGCGCTATTGGGAGGGGACAGGGGCCTCGTGGCACAGATACGCAGTATTTT. This codes for CSAIGRGQGPRGTDTQYF. The genes are TRBV29-1 and TRBJ2-3; 10 nucleotides agree with TRBD1. Looked up from germline, CDR1 is SQVTM and CDR2 is ANQGSEA. The CDR3 contains 18 residues. V shed 7 bases and J 1 base; nucleotides not matched to a gene: 17.

The rearrangement uses TRBV7-9 and TRBJ1-1; 7 bases agree with TRBD1. CDR1 is SEHNR and CDR2 is FQNEAQ in the germline V gene (reference sequence). The CDR3 contains 14 residues. V gave up 6 bases and J gave up 1 base; unmatched junction bases: 5. The CDR3 spells CASRTGTENTEAFF. CDR3 sequence (DNA): TGTGCCAGCAGGACCGGGACAGAGAACACTGAAGCTTTCTTT.

The V call is TRBV19, the J call TRBJ2-1; TRBD2 aligns across 9 bases. The V segment lost 4 bases and the J segment 7 bases; nucleotides outside the gene matches: 5. The length of the CDR3 is 14 residues. Germline CDR1 reads LNHDA; CDR2 reads SQIVND (reference sequence). As DNA, the CDR3 is TGTGCCAGTAGTAGACTAGCGGAGCCAAATGAGCAGTTCTTC. Residues: CASSRLAEPNEQFF.

The chain recombines TRBV19 with TRBJ2-3; maybe TRBD2 (5 bases). The V gene lost 5 bases and the J gene lost 5 bases, with 8 bases spanning the gap. The CDR3 is 12 residues long. CDR1 and CDR2 from the germline V gene are LNHDA and SQIVND (reference sequence). The CDR3 DNA reads TGTGCCAGTAGTCCCCGGGGAGATACGCAGTATTTT. Translating it yields CASSPRGDTQYF.

The V gene is TRBV4-3, the J gene TRBJ2-5; no reliable D call. Germline V CDR1 and CDR2: LGHNA, YSLEER. Trimming pared 2 bases from V and 5 bases from J, leaving 18 bases between. The CDR3 runs 16 residues. CDR3 sequence (DNA): TGCGCCAGCAGCCAACATTTAGGCGTTTTGGAGGAGACCCAGTACTTC. Translating gives CASSQHLGVLEETQYF.

About this clone itself: The junction departs from germline at one end; a sequencing error may be responsible. V and J are TRBV11-3 and TRBJ1-1; D is undetermined. This CDR3 comprises 13 residues. CDR1 is SGHNT and CDR2 is YENEEA in the germline V gene. CDR3 coding DNA: TGTGCCAGCAACTTAGATGCGGGCCTTGAAGCTTTCTTT. This translates into CASNLDAGLEAFF. The whole variable domain, filled in from reference TRBV11-3 and TRBJ1-1, reads EAGVVQSPRYKIIEKKQPVAFWCNPISGHNTLYWYLQNLGQGPELLIRYENEEAVDDSQLPKDRFSAERLKGVDSTLKIQPAELGDSAVYLCASNLDAGLEAFFGQGTRLTVV.

J is TRBJ2-1 and V is TRBV15; 9 bases line up with TRBD1. The CDR3 has 16 amino acids. The trim removed 1 base at V and 1 base at J, leaving 2 bases unmatched. Germline CDR1 and CDR2: LNHNV and YYDKDF (reference sequence). CDR3 loop: CATSRAGTGSYNEQFF. CDR3 bases: TGTGCCACCAGCAGAGCCGGGACAGGGTCCTACAATGAGCAGTTCTTC.

The V and J genes are TRBV5-1 and TRBJ2-2; 7 nucleotides line up with TRBD1. The CDR3 loop spans 15 amino acids. Trimming removed 0 bases from V and 1 base from J; junction bases left unmatched: 0. Germline V gene lookup returns CDR1 SGHRS and CDR2 YFSETQ. CDR3 sequence reads: CASSLAGGNTGELFF. The DNA of the CDR3 is TGCGCCAGCAGCTTGGCAGGGGGGAACACCGGGGAGCTGTTTTTT.

This chain joins TRBV9 and TRBJ2-1; D is possibly TRBD2 (6 bases). Trimming cost V 3 bases and J 3 bases, with 16 bases left between them. Germline assignment: CDR1 SGDLS and CDR2 YYNGEE. The CDR3 length is 16 residues. In DNA, the CDR3 is TGTGCCAGCAGCGCCAGGGACTTGGCAGGCTACAATGAGCAGTTCTTC. Protein: CASSARDLAGYNEQFF.

The rearrangement uses TRBV27 and TRBJ2-7; a possible D gene is TRBD1 (5 bases). V was pared by 3 bases and J by 0 bases, with 9 bases between. Per the germline V gene, CDR1 is MNHEY and CDR2 is SMNVEV (reference sequence). The CDR3 runs 14 residues. The CDR3 loop is CASSFRENSYEQYF. CDR3 bases: TGTGCCAGCAGTTTCAGGGAAAACTCCTACGAGCAGTACTTC.

The J gene is TRBJ2-1, the V gene TRBV10-2; tentatively, D is TRBD2 (5 bases). CDR3 length: 12 amino acids. With 6 bases removed from V and 15 bases from J, the gap between germline ends came to 18 bases. Germline V gene data show CDR1 as WSHSY and CDR2 as SAAADI. DNA for the CDR3: TGCGCCAGCAGGGACTTCTTGGAGGAACGGTTCTTC. It translates to CASRDFLEERFF.

This chain joins TRBV20-1 and TRBJ1-1; D remains unclear. Germline values: CDR1 DFQATT, CDR2 SNEGSKA (reference sequence). This CDR3 spans 11 amino acids. Trimming took off 2 bases at V and 4 bases at J, with 5 bases between the two ends. The CDR3 DNA follows: TGCAGTGCTAGATATATCACTGAAGCTTTCTTT. This translates into CSARYITEAFF.

The chain couples TRBV7-6 to TRBJ2-7; D might be TRBD2 (6 bases). Trimming took 5 bases from V and 6 from J, leaving 11 bases between them. This CDR3 comprises 12 residues. Germline CDR1 and CDR2: SGHVS and FNYEAQ. The CDR3 region is CASSPLEGEQYF. CDR3 nucleotide sequence: TGTGCCAGCAGCCCACTGGAGGGCGAGCAGTACTTC.

The rearrangement joins TRBV30 to TRBJ2-7, with 13 bases that match TRBD2. This CDR3 has 17 residues. With 1 base clipped from V and 1 base from J, the junction kept 7 bases outside the gene matches. The V gene's germline CDR1 is GTSNPN and CDR2 SVGIG (reference sequence). The CDR3 DNA reads as TGTGCCTGGAGTGGACTAGCGGGGGGTAGGGAATCCTACGAGCAGTACTTC. It yields the protein CAWSGLAGGRESYEQYF.

V usage is TRBV5-1 and J usage is TRBJ1-6, with TRBD1 matching 9 bases. This CDR3 is 15 amino acids long. The junction had 5 bases not matched to a gene; V was cut back by 4 bases and J by 6 bases. Germline V lookup: CDR1 SGHRS, CDR2 YFSETQ. CDR3 sequence reads: CASSLGQGGNSPLHF. Written as DNA, the CDR3 is TGCGCCAGCAGCCTGGGACAGGGAGGTAATTCACCCCTCCACTTT.